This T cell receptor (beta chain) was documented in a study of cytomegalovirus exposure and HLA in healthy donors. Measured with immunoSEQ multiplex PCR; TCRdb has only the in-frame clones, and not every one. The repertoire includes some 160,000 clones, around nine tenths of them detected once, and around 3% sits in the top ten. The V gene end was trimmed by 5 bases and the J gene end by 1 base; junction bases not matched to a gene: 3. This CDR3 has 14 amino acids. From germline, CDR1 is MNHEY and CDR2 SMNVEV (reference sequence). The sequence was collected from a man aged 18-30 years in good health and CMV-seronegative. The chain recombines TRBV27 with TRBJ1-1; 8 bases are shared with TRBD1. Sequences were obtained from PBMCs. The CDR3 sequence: CASSPGTGNTEAFF. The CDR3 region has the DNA TGTGCCAGCAGTCCAGGGACAGGGAACACTGAAGCTTTCTTT.